This T cell receptor (beta chain) was captured in a study of shared clonotypes between healthy human individuals. Study observations and caveats: A reduction in generation probabilities was seen for non-shared clonotypes relative to those shared by all four donors.

This clone was observed a single time. No antigen is known for it. Positive CCR7 selection of CD45RO-negative cells yielded the naive CD8 cells, and terminally differentiated effector memory CD45RA+ cells were excluded. V trimming: 4 bases; J trimming: 4 bases; junction bases outside the gene matches: 7. This CDR3 has 16 amino acids. CDR1 and CDR2 (germline): SGDLS, YYNGEE. An even split of each subset's genomic DNA across several immunoSEQ plates was performed. Sequenced by immunoSEQ multiplex PCR; TCRdb stores in-frame clones only, minus some. Here the sample spans about 580,000 clones, roughly 98% being singletons.

The genes are TRBV9 and TRBJ2-3; 12 nucleotides match TRBD2. The specimen was naive CD8+ T cells sorted from blood. The sequence derives from a man under 40 in good health. CDR3 coding DNA: TGTGCCAGCAGCCCAACGACTAGCGGGAGCGCAGATACGCAGTATTTT. The encoded protein is CASSPTTSGSADTQYF.